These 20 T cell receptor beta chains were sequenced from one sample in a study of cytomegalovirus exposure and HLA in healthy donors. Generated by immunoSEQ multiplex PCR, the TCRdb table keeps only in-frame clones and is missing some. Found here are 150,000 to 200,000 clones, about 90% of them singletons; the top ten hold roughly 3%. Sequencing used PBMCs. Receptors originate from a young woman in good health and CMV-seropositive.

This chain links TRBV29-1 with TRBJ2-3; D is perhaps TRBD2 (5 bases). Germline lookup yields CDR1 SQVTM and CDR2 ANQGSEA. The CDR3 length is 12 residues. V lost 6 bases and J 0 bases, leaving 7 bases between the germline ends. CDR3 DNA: TGCAGCGTGGGAGCTAGCACAGATACGCAGTATTTT. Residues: CSVGASTDTQYF.

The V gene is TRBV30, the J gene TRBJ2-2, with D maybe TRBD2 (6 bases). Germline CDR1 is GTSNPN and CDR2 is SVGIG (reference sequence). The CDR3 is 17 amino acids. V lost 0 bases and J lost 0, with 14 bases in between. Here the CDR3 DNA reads TGTGCCTGGAGTGTACGAATAGGGGAGGCGAACACCGGGGAGCTGTTTTTT. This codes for CAWSVRIGEANTGELFF.

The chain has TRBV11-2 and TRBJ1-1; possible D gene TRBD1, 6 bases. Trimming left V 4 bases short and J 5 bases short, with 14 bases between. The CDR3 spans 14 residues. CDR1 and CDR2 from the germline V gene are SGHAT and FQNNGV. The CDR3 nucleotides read TGTGCCAGCAGCTCTACAGGGCTGGGAACTGAAGCTTTCTTT. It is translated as CASSSTGLGTEAFF.

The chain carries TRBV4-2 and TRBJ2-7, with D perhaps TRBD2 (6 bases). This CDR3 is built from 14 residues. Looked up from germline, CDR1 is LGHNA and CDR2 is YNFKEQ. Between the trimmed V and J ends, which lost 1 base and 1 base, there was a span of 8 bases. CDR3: CASSQVLASYEQYF. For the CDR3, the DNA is TGTGCCAGCAGCCAAGTTCTAGCGTCCTACGAGCAGTACTTC.

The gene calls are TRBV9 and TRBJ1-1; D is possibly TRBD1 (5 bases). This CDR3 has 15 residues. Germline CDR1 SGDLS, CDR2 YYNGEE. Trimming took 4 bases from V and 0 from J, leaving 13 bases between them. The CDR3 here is CASSSPDTMNTEAFF. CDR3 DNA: TGTGCCAGCAGCTCCCCGGACACTATGAACACTGAAGCTTTCTTT. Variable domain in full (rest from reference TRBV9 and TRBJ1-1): DSGVTQTPKHLITATGQRVTLRCSPRSGDLSVYWYQQSLDQGLQFLIQYYNGEERAKGNILERFSAQQFPDLHSELNLSSLELGDSALYFCASSSPDTMNTEAFFGQGTRLTVV.

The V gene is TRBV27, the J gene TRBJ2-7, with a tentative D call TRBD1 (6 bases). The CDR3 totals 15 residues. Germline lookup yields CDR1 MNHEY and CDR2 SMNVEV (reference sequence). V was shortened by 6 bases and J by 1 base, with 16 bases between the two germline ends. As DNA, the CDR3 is TGTGCCAGCAGGTCCAGGGGTATGAGGTCCTACGAGCAGTACTTC. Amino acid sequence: CASRSRGMRSYEQYF.

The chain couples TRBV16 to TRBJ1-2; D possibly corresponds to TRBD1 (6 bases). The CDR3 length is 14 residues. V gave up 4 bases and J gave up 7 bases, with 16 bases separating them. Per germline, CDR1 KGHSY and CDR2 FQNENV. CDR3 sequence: CASSPQGIFGGYTF. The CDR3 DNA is TGTGCCAGCAGCCCACAGGGTATCTTCGGTGGCTACACCTTC.

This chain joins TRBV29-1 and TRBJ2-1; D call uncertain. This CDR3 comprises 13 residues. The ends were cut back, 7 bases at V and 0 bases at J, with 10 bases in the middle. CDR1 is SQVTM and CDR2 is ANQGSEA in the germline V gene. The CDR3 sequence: CSASVPSYNEQFF. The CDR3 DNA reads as TGCAGCGCCTCCGTCCCCTCCTACAATGAGCAGTTCTTC.

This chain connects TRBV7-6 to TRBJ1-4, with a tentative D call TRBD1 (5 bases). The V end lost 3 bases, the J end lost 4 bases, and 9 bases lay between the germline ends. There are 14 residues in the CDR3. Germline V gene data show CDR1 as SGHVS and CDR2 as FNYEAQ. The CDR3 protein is CASSFGQGNEKLFF. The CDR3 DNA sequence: TGTGCCAGCAGCTTCGGTCAGGGTAATGAAAAACTGTTTTTT.

CDR3 sequence: CASSQLSYGYEQYF. Written as DNA, the CDR3 is TGCGCCAGCAGCCAACTATCCTATGGCTACGAGCAGTACTTC. The genes are TRBV4-3 and TRBJ2-7; D is ambiguous. CDR1 is LGHNA, CDR2 YSLEER, per germline. The V end was cut by 2 bases, the J end by 3 bases, with 11 bases between. This CDR3 region has 14 residues.

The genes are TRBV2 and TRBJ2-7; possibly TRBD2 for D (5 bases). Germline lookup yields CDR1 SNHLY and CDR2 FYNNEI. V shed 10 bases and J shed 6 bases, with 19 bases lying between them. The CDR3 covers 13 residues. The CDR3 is CAIDEDSPGEQYF. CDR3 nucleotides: TGTGCCATCGACGAGGACTCGCCGGGCGAGCAGTACTTC.

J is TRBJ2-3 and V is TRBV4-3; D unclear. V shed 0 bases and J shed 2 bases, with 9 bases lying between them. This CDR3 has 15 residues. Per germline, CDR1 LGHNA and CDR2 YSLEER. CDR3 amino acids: CASSQDQDITDTQYF. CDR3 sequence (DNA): TGCGCCAGCAGCCAAGATCAAGACATCACAGATACGCAGTATTTT.

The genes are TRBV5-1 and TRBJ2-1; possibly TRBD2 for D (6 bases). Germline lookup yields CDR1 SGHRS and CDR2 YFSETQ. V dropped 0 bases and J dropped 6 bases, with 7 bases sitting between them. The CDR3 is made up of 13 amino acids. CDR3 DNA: TGCGCCAGCAGCTTGGCGGGGGTCAATGAGCAGTTCTTC. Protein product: CASSLAGVNEQFF.

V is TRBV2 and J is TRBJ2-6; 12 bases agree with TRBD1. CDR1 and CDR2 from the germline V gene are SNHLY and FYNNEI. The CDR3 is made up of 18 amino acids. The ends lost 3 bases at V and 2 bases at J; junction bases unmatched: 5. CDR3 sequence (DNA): TGTGCCAGCAGTGATGCGGGGACAGGGGGCCCTGGGGCCAACGTCCTGACTTTC. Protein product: CASSDAGTGGPGANVLTF.

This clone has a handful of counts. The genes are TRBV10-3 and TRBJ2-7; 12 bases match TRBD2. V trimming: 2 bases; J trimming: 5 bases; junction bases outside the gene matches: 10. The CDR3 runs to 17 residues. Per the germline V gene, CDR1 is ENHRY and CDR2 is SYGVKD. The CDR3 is CAISEGLAGGPGNEQYF. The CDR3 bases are TGTGCCATCAGTGAGGGCCTAGCGGGGGGGCCGGGGAACGAGCAGTACTTC.

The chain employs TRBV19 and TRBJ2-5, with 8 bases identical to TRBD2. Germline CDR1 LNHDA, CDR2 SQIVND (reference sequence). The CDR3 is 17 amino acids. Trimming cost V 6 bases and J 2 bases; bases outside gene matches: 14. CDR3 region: CASSLDHSGVWQETQYF. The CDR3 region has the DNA TGTGCCAGTAGCCTCGACCATAGCGGGGTTTGGCAAGAGACCCAGTACTTC.

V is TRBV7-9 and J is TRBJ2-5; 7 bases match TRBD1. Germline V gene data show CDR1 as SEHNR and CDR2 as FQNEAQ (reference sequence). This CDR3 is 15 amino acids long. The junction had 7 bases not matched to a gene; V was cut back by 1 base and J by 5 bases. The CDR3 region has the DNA TGTGCCAGCAGCTTAGGACAGGGCCCAAGGGAGACCCAGTACTTC. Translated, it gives CASSLGQGPRETQYF.

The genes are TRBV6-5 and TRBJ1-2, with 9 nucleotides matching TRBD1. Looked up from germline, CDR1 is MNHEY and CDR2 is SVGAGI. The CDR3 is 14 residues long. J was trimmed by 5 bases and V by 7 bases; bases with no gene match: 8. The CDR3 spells CASTLGGTGYGYTF. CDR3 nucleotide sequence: TGTGCCAGCACTCTGGGGGGGACAGGGTATGGCTACACCTTC.

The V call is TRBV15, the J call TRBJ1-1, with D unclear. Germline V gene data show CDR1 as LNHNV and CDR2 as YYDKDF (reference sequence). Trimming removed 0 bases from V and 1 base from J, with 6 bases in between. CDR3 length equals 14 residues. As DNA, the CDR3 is TGTGCCACCAGCAGAGATTCGGGGAACACTGAAGCTTTCTTT. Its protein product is CATSRDSGNTEAFF.

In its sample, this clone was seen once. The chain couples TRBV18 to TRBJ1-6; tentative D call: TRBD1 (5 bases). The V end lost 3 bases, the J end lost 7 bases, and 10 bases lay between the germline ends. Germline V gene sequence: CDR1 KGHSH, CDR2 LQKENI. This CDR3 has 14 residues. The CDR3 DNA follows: TGTGCCAGCTCACCCATAGACAGAAATTCACCCCTCCACTTT. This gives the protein CASSPIDRNSPLHF.